A selection of T cell receptor beta chains follows, all from one sample in a study of cytomegalovirus exposure and HLA in healthy donors. Libraries were prepared by immunoSEQ multiplex PCR; TCRdb keeps only in-frame clonotypes and omits some of them. Among about 200,000 clones listed, 82% were seen once. The sample consisted of PBMCs. Receptors originate from a boy aged 2 to 10 in good health and CMV-seronegative. Both conserved end residues are part of each CDR3. The order of the fields is J gene, D gene, clone size, V gene, CDR3 DNA, CDR3 protein. A D gene is named only where the DNA matches it firmly. Clone size, where shown, is once, few, many, or a class for clones that have expanded.

TRBJ2-5	TRBD2	NA	TRBV19	TGTGCCAGTAGTCCCTCCTCACTAGCGGGGGAAGAGACCCAGTACTTC	CASSPSSLAGEETQYF
TRBJ1-1	NA	NA	TRBV29-1	TGCAGCCCCGTAGAGGTTATGAACACTGAAGCTTTCTTT	CSPVEVMNTEAFF
TRBJ2-1	NA	NA	TRBV7-2	TGTGCCAGCAGCGCGGCGGGCAATGAGCAGTTCTTC	CASSAAGNEQFF
TRBJ2-5	NA	few	TRBV7-9	TGTGCCAGCAGCGTAAGGGGATTCCATCAAGAGACCCAGTACTTC	CASSVRGFHQETQYF
TRBJ1-2	TRBD1	few	TRBV7-2	TGTGCCAGCAGCTTTATAGGGGGCGACTATGGCTACACCTTC	CASSFIGGDYGYTF
TRBJ2-3	TRBD2	NA	TRBV7-2	TGTGCCAGCAGCTTACAGACTAGCGGGGGCACAGATACGCAGTATTTT	CASSLQTSGGTDTQYF
TRBJ1-1	NA	NA	TRBV6-5	TGTGCCAGCAGTTACCAGGGAGGTGGGACTGAAGCTTTCTTT	CASSYQGGGTEAFF
TRBJ2-4	TRBD1	few	TRBV7-2	TGTGCCAGCGGGACAGAACTAGCCAAAAACATTCAGTACTTC	CASGTELAKNIQYF
TRBJ1-2	NA	once	TRBV9	TGTGCCAGCAGCGTAGCCAGGGTCTATGGCTACACCTTC	CASSVARVYGYTF
TRBJ1-5	TRBD1	once	TRBV19	TGTGCCAGTAGTGAAACGGGACAGGGCAATCAGCCCCAGCATTTT	CASSETGQGNQPQHF
TRBJ1-1	NA	NA	TRBV5-1	TGCGCCAGCAGCTTGGACCGGGTTTGGTTCACTGAAGCTTTCTTT	CASSLDRVWFTEAFF
TRBJ2-7	NA	NA	TRBV11-2	TGTGCCAGCAGTCTCGGAGGCGACCCCAACTACGAGCAGTACTTC	CASSLGGDPNYEQYF
TRBJ2-2	NA	NA	TRBV6-6	TGTGCCAGCAGTGCGCGGGCGACAAACACCGGGGAGCTGTTTTTT	CASSARATNTGELFF
TRBJ1-3	TRBD1	NA	TRBV18	TGTGCCAGCTCACCAAGACAGGGACCTGGAAACACCATATATTTT	CASSPRQGPGNTIYF
TRBJ2-5	TRBD2	NA	TRBV7-9	TGTGCCAGCAGCCCCCCTAGCGGGGGGGATCAAGAGACCCAGTACTTC	CASSPPSGGDQETQYF
TRBJ1-1	NA	NA	TRBV20-1	TGCAGTGCAGGGAGGCACGCCGAAGCTTTCTTT	CSAGRHAEAFF
TRBJ2-5	TRBD1	NA	TRBV27	TGTGCCAGCAGTTTAGGGGGACAGGAGTACTTC	CASSLGGQEYF
TRBJ2-3	NA	NA	TRBV4-3	TGCGCCAGCAGCCAAGAAGGCAGGGGAACAGATACGCAGTATTTT	CASSQEGRGTDTQYF
TRBJ2-5	NA	NA	TRBV6-5	TGTGCCAGCAGTTACCGCGCGTTAGAGACCCAGTACTTC	CASSYRALETQYF
TRBJ2-2	NA	NA	TRBV6-1	TGTGCCAGCAGTGAAGTGCGGAACACCGGGGAGCTGTTTTTT	CASSEVRNTGELFF
TRBJ1-1	NA	few	TRBV6-5	TGTGCCGAGTATAGCGATTGGCGGTGGAACACTGAAGCTTTCTTT	CAEYSDWRWNTEAFF
TRBJ1-2	TRBD1	NA	TRBV5-4	TGTGCCAGCAGCCCGGGACAGGAGCCCTATGGCTACACCTTC	CASSPGQEPYGYTF
TRBJ2-7	NA	NA	TRBV21-1	TGTGCCAGCAGCGGACAGGGGAAGGAGAACTACGAGCAGTACTTC	CASSGQGKENYEQYF
TRBJ2-1	NA	NA	TRBV18	TGTGCCAGCTCACCCGGGACACTAACCTACGATGAGCAGTTCTTC	CASSPGTLTYDEQFF
TRBJ1-6	TRBD1	few	TRBV5-8	TGTGCCAGCAGGTCTCGGGACAGGGTCTCCTATAATTCACCCCTCCACTTT	CASRSRDRVSYNSPLHF
TRBJ2-7	NA	NA	TRBV4-2	TGTGCCAGCAGCCCCACCCCCGGGTGCTGCTACGAGCAGTACTTC	CASSPTPGCCYEQYF
TRBJ1-5	TRBD1	NA	TRBV28	TGTGCCAGCAGTGGACAGGGAAACAATCAGCCCCAGCATTTT	CASSGQGNNQPQHF
TRBJ1-2	NA	NA	TRBV4-3	TGCGCCAGCAGCCGACGACGGGACTCTGAATATGGCTACACCTTC	CASSRRRDSEYGYTF
TRBJ2-1	TRBD2	NA	TRBV7-2	TGTGCCAGCAGCCTACGACTAGCGGACAATGAGCAGTTCTTC	CASSLRLADNEQFF
TRBJ2-1	TRBD2	once	TRBV14	TGTGCCAGCAGCCAACTAGCGGGGGTCTACAATGAGCAGTTCTTC	CASSQLAGVYNEQFF
TRBJ1-1	TRBD1	NA	TRBV19	TGTGCCAGTAGTGCTCGGGACAGCGAAGCTTTCTTT	CASSARDSEAFF
TRBJ1-1	TRBD1	NA	TRBV4-3	TGCGCCAGCAGCCAAGATCTGGACAGGGAATCGAACACTGAAGCTTTCTTT	CASSQDLDRESNTEAFF
TRBJ2-1	NA	NA	TRBV5-1	TGCGCCAGCAGCTTGGACTTTCAGGATGAGCAGTTCTTC	CASSLDFQDEQFF
TRBJ2-7	TRBD2	NA	TRBV4-3	TGCGCCAGCAGCCAAGATGTCGGGGGGGCGTACGAGCAGTACTTC	CASSQDVGGAYEQYF
TRBJ2-5	NA	NA	TRBV7-3	TGTGCCAGCAGCCCTGTAGGGAGACAGACCCAGTACTTC	CASSPVGRQTQYF
TRBJ2-5	TRBD2	NA	TRBV19	TGTGCCAGTAGTTCCGCCCCAGCGGGGGGGCGGGAGACCCAGTACTTC	CASSSAPAGGRETQYF
TRBJ2-5	TRBD1	NA	TRBV5-4	TGTGCCAGCAGCTTGCCCCGGGACAGGGCGGAGGAGACCCAGTACTTC	CASSLPRDRAEETQYF
TRBJ2-7	NA	NA	TRBV7-2	TGTGCCAGCAGCCCCCAGGTTGGTCGCGAGCAGTACTTC	CASSPQVGREQYF
TRBJ2-7	NA	NA	TRBV5-1	TGCGCCAGCAGCTTGGAACTAGACTACGAGCAGTACTTC	CASSLELDYEQYF
TRBJ1-2	NA	NA	TRBV15	TGTGCCACCAGAGGAGGATATGGCTACACCTTC	CATRGGYGYTF
TRBJ2-1	TRBD1	NA	TRBV11-1	TGTGCCAGCACCCGGCTCGGGACAGGGGGAAAGAATGAGCAGTTCTTC	CASTRLGTGGKNEQFF
TRBJ2-3	NA	NA	TRBV10-3	TGTGCCATCAGTGACCGGGAGCGTACAGATACGCAGTATTTT	CAISDRERTDTQYF
TRBJ2-2	TRBD2	NA	TRBV7-8	TGTGCCAGCAGCTTCGGACTTAGCGGGCGGCCTAAAACGAACACCGGGGAGCTGTTTTTT	CASSFGLSGRPKTNTGELFF
TRBJ2-2	TRBD1	NA	TRBV11-2	TGTGCCAGCAGCTCGATACAGGGGGCGGCCGGGGAGCTGTTTTTT	CASSSIQGAAGELFF
TRBJ2-3	TRBD2	NA	TRBV7-2	TGTGCCAGCAGCTTTACTAGCGGGGGGGTGAGAGATACGCAGTATTTT	CASSFTSGGVRDTQYF
TRBJ2-5	NA	NA	TRBV6-1	TGTGCCAGCAGTCGGGGGGAGACCCAGTACTTC	CASSRGETQYF
TRBJ2-1	TRBD2	NA	TRBV7-2	TGTGCCAGCAGTCAGACTAGCGGGGGGGCTTACAATGAGCAGTTCTTC	CASSQTSGGAYNEQFF
TRBJ2-7	NA	few	TRBV6-5	TGTGCCAGCAGTTACTCGCAGGGGAGCTACGAGCAGTACTTC	CASSYSQGSYEQYF
TRBJ2-5	NA	NA	TRBV5-4	TGTGCCAGCAGCTTGGAATTCCGGGGGACCCAGTACTTC	CASSLEFRGTQYF
TRBJ1-3	TRBD1	NA	TRBV18	TGTGCCAGCTCACCAATGAGTCTGGGACAGGGTTCTGGAAACACCATATATTTT	CASSPMSLGQGSGNTIYF
TRBJ1-2	NA	few	TRBV13	TGTGCCAGCAGCTTAGGGAAGGGGCGGTGGTATGGCTACACCTTC	CASSLGKGRWYGYTF
TRBJ2-3	NA	NA	TRBV5-1	TGCGCCAGCAGCTTGGGAAGCGGCACAGATACGCAGTATTTT	CASSLGSGTDTQYF
TRBJ2-7	TRBD1	few	TRBV7-9	TGTGCCAGCAGCCGTTGGGACAGACTCTCCTACGAGCAGTACTTC	CASSRWDRLSYEQYF
TRBJ1-6	NA	NA	TRBV5-8	TGTGCCAGCAGCGTCCCCCCGGACAGACTTTATAATTCACCCCTCCACTTT	CASSVPPDRLYNSPLHF
TRBJ2-5	NA	NA	TRBV7-2	TGTGCCAGCAGCTTAGTCCGGGAGTCCGGGACCCAGTACTTC	CASSLVRESGTQYF
TRBJ2-5	NA	NA	TRBV5-4	TGTGCCAGCAGCCCCTCGGGGGGCGCCCCAGAGACCCAGTACTTC	CASSPSGGAPETQYF
TRBJ2-3	TRBD2	NA	TRBV15	TGTGCCACCAGCAGAGATATAGCGGGGGGTTATACGCAGTATTTT	CATSRDIAGGYTQYF